This T cell receptor beta chain derives from a study of radiotherapy plus CTLA-4 blockade in lung cancer. The wider study: Overall, around 20% of patients showed an objective response, while about 31% attained disease control. General study findings and limits: TCR clones originating in tumors grew in number in blood after radiotherapy plus ipilimumab.

The CDR3 is 14 residues long. Germline V CDR1 and CDR2: SGHVS, FNYEAQ. Trimming took off 4 bases at V and 7 bases at J, with 16 bases between the two ends. Focal radiation was given together with CTLA-4 blockade (ipilimumab) to patients with chemo-refractory metastatic non-small-cell lung cancer. The repertoire was sequenced with immunoSEQ multiplex PCR; TCRdb's copy has only in-frame clones and lacks some. In the table there are more than 25,000 clones, roughly four fifths of which are singletons. On this clone: Its antigen is unidentified.

J is TRBJ1-2 and V is TRBV7-6; D possibly corresponds to TRBD1 (6 bases). The material was peripheral blood, obtained from a patient treated with radiotherapy plus ipilimumab. The origin of this receptor is a human donor with non-small cell lung cancer who had stable disease on radiotherapy plus ipilimumab. Here the CDR3 DNA reads TGTGCCAGCAGCTCAAAGGGGGGGTCTGTTGGCTACACCTTC. Translation gives CASSSKGGSVGYTF.